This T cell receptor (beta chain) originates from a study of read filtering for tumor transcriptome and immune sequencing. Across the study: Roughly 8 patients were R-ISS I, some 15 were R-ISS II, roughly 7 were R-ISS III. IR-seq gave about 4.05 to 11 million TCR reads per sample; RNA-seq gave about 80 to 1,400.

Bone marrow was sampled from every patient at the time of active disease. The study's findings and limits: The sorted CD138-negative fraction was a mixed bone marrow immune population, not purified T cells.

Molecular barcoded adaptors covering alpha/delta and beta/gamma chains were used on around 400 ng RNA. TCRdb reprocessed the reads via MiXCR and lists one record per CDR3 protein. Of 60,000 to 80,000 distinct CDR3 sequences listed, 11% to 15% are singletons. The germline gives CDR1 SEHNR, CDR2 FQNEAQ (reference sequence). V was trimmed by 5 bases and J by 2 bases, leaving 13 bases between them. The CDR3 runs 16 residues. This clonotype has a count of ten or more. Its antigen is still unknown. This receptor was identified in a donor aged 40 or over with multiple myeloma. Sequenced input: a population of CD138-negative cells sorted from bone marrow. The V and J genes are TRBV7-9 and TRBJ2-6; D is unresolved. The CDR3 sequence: CASSQSRAAGANVLTF. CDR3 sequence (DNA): TGTGCCAGCAGCCAAAGCAGAGCTGCTGGGGCCAACGTCCTGACTTTC.